This T cell receptor (beta chain) was documented in a study of blood T cell repertoires in COVID-19 (dated by TCRdb to 2018 to 2020). In terms of the full investigation: The collaborator samples originated in the United States, Italy and Spain and spanned the acute and convalescent phases of COVID-19. The material from the prospective study consisted of cDNA or gDNA derived from T cells, B-cell-depleted T cells, or PBMCs. Deeply sampled blood TCRbeta repertoires from subjects exposed to, actively infected with, or recovered from COVID-19 were included in the dataset. Samples came from the ongoing ImmuneRACE study (first 160 participants) plus 1,254 subjects from 6 global collaborators. The repertoires were released in a freely available public database intended as a resource for research on the immune response to SARS-CoV-2. Where HLA class I and class II types were available, the types were taken from metadata supplied by the sample provider, not from assay-based typing. A de-identified subject ID, COVID-19 status, age in years and sex were almost always included in the sample metadata. Findings and caveats that apply to the study as a whole: The amount of clinical and demographic metadata varied by source and participant and was provided uncurated.

Its CDR3 holds 17 amino acids, cysteine through phenylalanine. The DNA shown is the 51-base CDR3, in frame from base 1. In the germline V gene (reference sequence), CDR1 corresponds to SGHNT and CDR2 to YYREEE. Ends trimmed: V by 1 base, J by 6 bases; bases unmatched to a gene: 8. TCRbeta CDR3 regions were amplified from genomic DNA by means of the immunoSEQ Assay, a bias-controlled multiplex PCR. Concerning the study's data processing: The number of nucleated cells in each sample was estimated from the amplification of reference gene primers within the assay. To quantify the absolute abundance of each unique TCRbeta CDR3 rearrangement, sequence reads were collapsed and filtered. For each sample, productive Simpson clonality was calculated by taking the square root of Simpson's diversity index across productive rearrangements. TCRdb retrieved this table from immuneACCESS and kept in-frame rearrangements only. Not all clones are present; in checked studies, unresolved V genes account for under half, and no reason is known for the remainder. The V and J calls and clone size were taken over from that table, and D and trimming were inferred from the DNA. The sample table lists 260,000 or so clones, 81% of them with a count of one. The ten largest clones capture roughly 7.4% of the sample.

Details on this clone: Its antigen specificity is not known. No quality values exist for individual bases; no much larger clone is one base distant.

One collaborating source in Seattle enrolled patients while the patients were actively infected and followed the patients over time throughout the course of disease. Whole blood was collected in K2EDTA tubes by collaborating institutions according to the institutions' own protocols. For TCRbeta analysis, collaborators shipped samples in one of three forms: frozen whole blood, isolated PBMCs, or DNA extracted from either of those sample types. Sequencing input: peripheral blood. This TCR was sampled from a woman older than 75 with COVID-19, enrolled during active disease. The chain is assembled from TRBV5-4 and TRBJ2-2; the central 11 bases match TRBD2. The CDR3: CASSLSSGGLVAGELFF. The DNA sequence follows: TGTGCCAGCAGCTTGTCTAGCGGGGGGCTAGTCGCCGGGGAGCTGTTTTTT.